The 27 T cell receptor beta chains listed next were all sequenced from one sample in a study of T cells in Graves' hyperthyroidism and ophthalmopathy. Researchers amplified the TCR beta CDR3 regions from RNA transcripts. With the HTBI primer set, the TCR CDR3 went through a first round of RT-PCR. Using its own MiXCR run on the multiplex PCR reads, TCRdb lists one record per CDR3 protein. The table lists approximately 620,000 distinct CDR3 sequences, more than 15% of them singletons. Sequenced sample: blood. These receptors were collected from a woman between 35 and 50 years old with Graves' ophthalmopathy.

This clonotype was detected only a few times. A much larger clonotype is one base distant, so this may be a read error. The chain combines TRBV7-3 with TRBJ2-3; D is possibly TRBD2 (6 bases). The V end was cut by 5 bases, the J end by 2 bases, with 14 bases between. Germline values: CDR1 SGHTA, CDR2 FQGTGA. The CDR3 loop spans 15 amino acids. The CDR3 sequence is CASSARTGDTDTQYF. CDR3 bases: TGTGCCAGCAGCGCCCGGACGGGGGACACAGATACGCAGTATTTT.

J is TRBJ2-2 and V is TRBV28, with D uncertain. V lost 6 bases, J lost 1 base, and 9 bases lay in between. The germline CDR1 and CDR2 sequences are MDHEN and SYDVKM. The CDR3 extends over 14 amino acids. CDR3 region: CASRQPLNTGELFF. CDR3 bases: TGTGCCAGCAGACAGCCCCTGAACACCGGGGAGCTGTTTTTT.

This clonotype has ten or more counts. The chain joins TRBV18 to TRBJ2-5; no clear D. CDR1 and CDR2 from the germline V gene are KGHSH and LQKENI. The CDR3 is 13 amino acids. V was shortened by 6 bases and J by 1 base, with 9 bases between the two germline ends. The DNA of the CDR3 is TGTGCCAGCTCCGGTTATGTCCAAGAGACCCAGTACTTC. Translated, it gives CASSGYVQETQYF.

This chain connects TRBV7-8 to TRBJ1-4, with 7 positions matching TRBD1. Looked up from germline, CDR1 is SGHVS and CDR2 is FQNEAQ. After removal of 4 bases from V and 5 bases from J, the junction contained 13 bases not matched to a gene. The CDR3 contains 17 residues. CDR3 protein: CASSSRGPGLGNEKLFF. CDR3 nucleotides: TGTGCCAGCAGCTCTAGGGGGCCAGGGTTGGGGAATGAAAAACTGTTTTTT.

Of note for this clonotype: Given a much more abundant clone one base away, this may be a read error. The chain recombines TRBV11-2 with TRBJ1-3, with D tentatively TRBD1 (6 bases). CDR3 length: 15 amino acids. Trimming cost V 4 bases and J 9 bases, with 19 bases left between them. Germline CDR1 and CDR2: SGHAT and FQNNGV. The CDR3 DNA follows: TGTGCCAGCAGCTCCGGAGGGGGGAAGAGAAGCACCATATATTTT. Its translation: CASSSGGGKRSTIYF.

This chain links TRBV4-2 with TRBJ1-4; D not certain. The CDR3 contains 14 residues. Germline CDR1 reads LGHNA; CDR2 reads YNFKEQ. Trimming removed 0 bases at V and 8 bases at J, with 10 bases between. The CDR3 sequence: CASSQEPGQEKLFF. In DNA, the CDR3 is TGTGCCAGCAGCCAAGAGCCTGGGCAAGAAAAACTGTTTTTT.

This clonotype was counted at least ten times. J is TRBJ2-7 and V is TRBV15; 8 bases are shared with TRBD1. V lost 6 bases, J lost 1 base, and 8 bases stayed unmatched. This CDR3 is built from 15 residues. Germline CDR1 and CDR2: LNHNV and YYDKDF (reference sequence). CDR3 region: CATSNDRGPSYEQYF. In DNA form, the CDR3 reads TGTGCCACCAGTAATGACAGGGGTCCTTCCTACGAGCAGTACTTC.

In its sample, this clonotype was seen many times. The chain links TRBV6-1 to TRBJ2-1; D is unresolved. CDR1 and CDR2 from the germline V gene are MNHNS and SASEGT. With 3 bases removed from V and 10 bases from J, the gap between germline ends came to 22 bases. The CDR3 sequence is 16 residues long. The CDR3 spells CASSEDPSSVFTEQFF. The CDR3, as DNA: TGTGCCAGCAGTGAGGACCCTTCCTCCGTTTTTACCGAGCAGTTCTTC.

This clonotype has ten or more counts. This sequence joins TRBV6-5 and TRBJ2-5; either TRBD1 or TRBD2 may supply D (6 bases each). With 3 bases removed from V and 2 bases from J, the gap between germline ends came to 13 bases. The CDR3 consists of 15 residues. Germline assignment: CDR1 MNHEY and CDR2 SVGAGI. The CDR3 reads CASSYGTGRQETQYF. The DNA of the CDR3 is TGTGCCAGCAGTTATGGAACAGGGAGGCAAGAGACCCAGTACTTC.

In regard to this clonotype: At one end, the junction sequence differs from germline, possibly due to a read error. This chain connects TRBV7-2 to TRBJ1-2; a weak D match, TRBD1 (5 bases). CDR1 is SGHTA, CDR2 FQGNSA, per germline. The CDR3 has 15 residues. CDR3 bases: TGTGCCTGCAGCTTAAGTGTCGGCAGGGACTATGGCTACACCTTC. Translating gives CACSLSVGRDYGYTF.

The V gene is TRBV20-1, the J gene TRBJ1-5; D gene uncertain. CDR3 size: 15 residues. The germline CDR1 and CDR2 sequences are DFQATT and SNEGSKA (reference sequence). V was clipped by 5 bases and J by 4 bases, with 18 bases between them. The CDR3 DNA follows: TGCAGTGCTCCGGCACCCGAAGGTACGAATCAGCCCCAGCATTTT. This sequence encodes CSAPAPEGTNQPQHF.

This clonotype was seen at least ten times. The CDR3 DNA sequence: TGTGCCCGCGCGGGGGGAGTAGGCTACGAGCAGTACTTC. This codes for CARAGGVGYEQYF. This chain connects TRBV30 to TRBJ2-7; 8 bases are shared with TRBD2. The V segment lost 8 bases and the J segment 3 bases; nucleotides outside the gene matches: 9. Germline V gene lookup returns CDR1 GTSNPN and CDR2 SVGIG (reference sequence). The CDR3 is 13 residues long.

This clonotype has ten or more counts. The chain uses TRBV13 and TRBJ1-1; D ambiguous. The CDR3 covers 14 residues. The V end was cut by 4 bases, the J end by 0 bases, with 9 bases between. The germline V gene encodes CDR1 PRHDT and CDR2 FYEKMQ (reference sequence). For the CDR3, the DNA is TGTGCCAGCAGCTACGGGATTTTGAACACTGAAGCTTTCTTT. It yields the protein CASSYGILNTEAFF.

This clonotype was recorded at least ten times. The V gene is TRBV18, the J gene TRBJ1-5; TRBD1 might be the D (5 bases). The CDR3 has 14 amino acids. V was pared by 2 bases and J by 3 bases, with 8 bases between. Per the germline V gene, CDR1 is KGHSH and CDR2 is LQKENI. This CDR3 reads CASSPGHINQPQHF. As DNA, the CDR3 is TGTGCCAGCTCACCAGGACATATCAATCAGCCCCAGCATTTT.

CDR3 sequence (DNA): TGTGCCAGCAGAGAGGGAGGGACTTTCAAAAACATTCAGTACTTC. This sequence encodes CASREGGTFKNIQYF. The chain uses TRBV6-2 or TRBV6-3 and TRBJ2-4; 7 nucleotides match TRBD2. V shed 6 bases, J shed 3 bases, and the junction held 8 bases outside the gene matches. The germline V gene has CDR1 MNHEY and CDR2 SVGEGT. This CDR3 is 15 amino acids long.

This clonotype came up many times. The V call is TRBV18, the J call TRBJ2-4; 7 bases are a match to TRBD1. This CDR3 is 15 amino acids long. J lost 3 bases, V lost 3 bases, and 5 bases had no gene match. Germline loops: CDR1 KGHSH, CDR2 LQKENI. CDR3 protein: CASSPTGYGKNIQYF. DNA for the CDR3: TGTGCCAGCTCACCGACAGGGTATGGCAAAAACATTCAGTACTTC.

Ten or more counts support this clonotype. The chain uses TRBV3-1 and TRBJ2-5, with D possibly being TRBD2 (6 bases). Trimming pared 5 bases from V and 4 bases from J, leaving 14 bases between. Germline-derived CDR1 and CDR2 are LGHDT and YNNKEL (reference sequence). This CDR3 spans 14 amino acids. The CDR3 loop reads CASSSRWRGETQYF. The CDR3 coding sequence is TGTGCCAGCAGCTCCCGGTGGAGGGGAGAGACCCAGTACTTC.

This clonotype showed up just a few times. V gene TRBV28 combines with J gene TRBJ1-6; the D gene is possibly TRBD1 (5 bases). The CDR3 has 13 residues. From germline, CDR1 is MDHEN and CDR2 SYDVKM. Trimming stripped 6 bases from V and 10 bases from J, with 13 bases between. The CDR3, as DNA: TGTGCCAGCAGCAGGAGGGGAGGATCACCCCTCCACTTT. It specifies CASSRRGGSPLHF.

At least ten counts were recorded for this clonotype. V usage is TRBV28 and J usage is TRBJ1-2; no firm D call. The germline V gene encodes CDR1 MDHEN and CDR2 SYDVKM. Trimming stripped 9 bases from V and 0 bases from J, with 11 bases between. The CDR3 sequence is 13 residues long. In nucleotides, the CDR3 is TGTGCCAGTTCCCAGGTTACTAACTATGGCTACACCTTC. Protein sequence: CASSQVTNYGYTF.

Many counts were recorded for this clonotype. The rearrangement uses TRBV27 and TRBJ1-1; 8 nucleotides align to TRBD1. Germline-derived CDR1 and CDR2 are MNHEY and SMNVEV (reference sequence). The CDR3 consists of 13 residues. V lost 4 bases to trimming and J lost 5 bases; unmatched junction nucleotides: 3. CDR3 region: CASSSNRGTEAFF. DNA of the CDR3: TGTGCCAGCAGTTCGAACAGGGGGACTGAAGCTTTCTTT.

This clonotype came up once. A clone one base away is much larger, so this may be a read error. The rearrangement joins TRBV3-1 to TRBJ1-2, with D possibly matching TRBD1 (5 bases). The V gene lost 10 bases and the J gene lost 4 bases, with 16 bases spanning the gap. The germline V gene encodes CDR1 LGHDT and CDR2 YNNKEL (reference sequence). The CDR3 totals 13 residues. DNA for the CDR3: TGTGCCACCGCGGGACCAAGTGGCTATGGCTACACCTTC. This encodes CATAGPSGYGYTF. Full variable domain (missing parts from reference TRBV3-1 and TRBJ1-2): DTAVSQTPKYLVTQMGNDKSIKCEQNLGHDTMYWYKQDSKKFLKIMFSYNNKELIINETVPNRFSPKSPDKAHLNLHINSLELGDSAVYFCATAGPSGYGYTFGSGTRLTVV.

V usage is TRBV30 and J usage is TRBJ2-3; D not certain. The CDR3 runs to 14 residues. Trimming took off 1 base at V and 0 bases at J, with 8 bases between the two ends. Germline CDR1 GTSNPN, CDR2 SVGIG (reference sequence). Here the CDR3 reads CAWSGDPSTDTQYF. CDR3 nucleotides: TGTGCCTGGAGTGGGGATCCTAGCACAGATACGCAGTATTTT.

This clonotype was seen many times. The chain links TRBV5-1 to TRBJ2-5; 7 bases agree with TRBD2. CDR3 length: 20 amino acids. V trimming: 0 bases; J trimming: 2 bases; junction bases outside the gene matches: 19. Per germline, CDR1 SGHRS and CDR2 YFSETQ. The CDR3 here is CASSLEPVGSGGRMQETQYF. In nucleotides, the CDR3 is TGCGCCAGCAGCTTGGAGCCCGTGGGGAGTGGCGGGAGAATGCAAGAGACCCAGTACTTC.

This clonotype was observed many times. V is TRBV20-1 and J is TRBJ2-3; 9 nucleotides match TRBD1. The ends lost 7 bases at V and 6 bases at J; junction bases unmatched: 8. This CDR3 is 13 amino acids long. Germline V gives CDR1 DFQATT, CDR2 SNEGSKA (reference sequence). The CDR3 sequence: CSGDRGSGDTQYF. Here the CDR3 DNA reads TGCAGTGGCGACAGGGGGAGTGGCGATACGCAGTATTTT.

V gene TRBV6-1 combines with J gene TRBJ2-3; a weak D match, TRBD1 (5 bases). The V gene's germline CDR1 is MNHNS and CDR2 SASEGT. The CDR3 is made up of 18 amino acids. V shed 6 bases and J shed 1 base, with 23 bases lying between them. CDR3 DNA: TGTGCCAGCAGCGAAAACCCCCTACTTGGACACCGCACAGATACGCAGTATTTT. This translates into CASSENPLLGHRTDTQYF.

There are many counts of this clonotype. CDR3 amino acids: CASSAIGQETQYF. CDR3 nucleotide sequence: TGTGCCAGCAGCGCTATCGGACAAGAGACCCAGTACTTC. The J gene is TRBJ2-5, the V gene TRBV11-2; D remains ambiguous. The length of the CDR3 is 13 residues. V lost 5 bases and J 2 bases, leaving 9 bases between the germline ends. From germline, CDR1 is SGHAT and CDR2 FQNNGV.

This clonotype was recorded at least ten times. V is TRBV6-1 and J is TRBJ2-5; no clear D gene. V lost 2 bases to trimming and J lost 5 bases, with 21 bases between them. CDR3 length equals 17 residues. Germline CDR1 reads MNHNS; CDR2 reads SASEGT. The CDR3 DNA sequence: TGTGCCAGCAGTGAAACGGGCGAGATCCGCGAAGGGGAGACCCAGTACTTC. Encoded protein: CASSETGEIREGETQYF.